The 10 T cell receptor beta chains below were found in one sample sequenced in a study of prognosis after radiotherapy for stage I lung cancer. Genomic DNA yielded TCR beta CDR3, amplified by two-round multiplex PCR. The authors ran first-round PCR with primers specific to each TRBV and TRBJ gene. TCRdb called the multiplex PCR reads again in MiXCR, with one record for every CDR3 protein. This table holds under 20,000 distinct CDR3 sequences, roughly 45% found once. The sample was PBMCs, taken before or after stereotactic body radiation therapy (not recorded which). These receptors all stem from a donor over 45 with non-small cell lung cancer.

Note on this clonotype: It differs at one base from a far larger clone, so likely a read error. This chain links TRBV7-9 with TRBJ1-2; D perhaps matches TRBD1 (5 bases). CDR1 and CDR2 (germline): SEHNR, FQNEAQ (reference sequence). V was shortened by 5 bases and J by 5 bases, with 12 bases between the two germline ends. The length of the CDR3 is 13 residues. CDR3 sequence: CASSLPHRYGYTF. The CDR3 DNA reads as TGTGCCAGCAGCCTCCCCCACAGGTATGGCTACACCTTC. Full variable domain (missing parts from reference TRBV7-9 and TRBJ1-2): DTGVSQNPRHKITKRGQNVTFRCDPISEHNRLYWYRQTLGQGPEFLTYFQNEAQLEKSRLLSDRFSAERPKGSFSTLEIQRTEQGDSAMYLCASSLPHRYGYTFGSGTRLTVV.

This clonotype appeared many times. The CDR3 region is CASSHMGANSPLHF. In DNA form, the CDR3 reads TGTGCCAGCAGCCACATGGGAGCGAATTCACCCCTCCACTTT. This chain joins TRBV5-6 and TRBJ1-6; D gene unclear. The CDR3 has 14 residues. V lost 4 bases to trimming and J lost 7 bases, with 12 bases between them. The V gene's germline CDR1 is SGHDT and CDR2 YYEEEE.

This sequence joins TRBV7-6 and TRBJ2-1; D remains unclear. In germline, CDR1 is SGHVS, CDR2 FNYEAQ. The CDR3 length is 11 residues. The V end lost 2 bases, the J end lost 8 bases, and 4 bases lay between the germline ends. CDR3 in DNA: TGTGCCAGCAGCTTATCCCATGAGCAGTTCTTC. It specifies CASSLSHEQFF.

This clonotype was counted many times. The rearrangement links TRBV18 to TRBJ1-5; 9 positions match TRBD1. The germline V gene encodes CDR1 KGHSH and CDR2 LQKENI. V lost 5 bases and J lost 5; bases outside the gene matches: 7. The CDR3 extends over 15 amino acids. CDR3 coding DNA: TGTGCCAGCTCAACTCGACAGGGGGGCGATCAGCCCCAGCATTTT. Its translation is CASSTRQGGDQPQHF.

To note about this clonotype: A far larger clone is one base from this, pointing to a likely read error. The genes are TRBV12-3 or TRBV12-4 and TRBJ2-7, with 7 bases lining up with TRBD1. V was pared by 3 bases and J by 5 bases, with 7 bases of the junction left unmatched. The CDR3 runs to 14 residues. In DNA, the CDR3 is TGTGCCAGCAGTTTTGTAGGGGGCCGGAACGAGCAGTACTTC. Protein sequence: CASSFVGGRNEQYF.

The J gene is TRBJ2-3, the V gene TRBV7-2; D unresolved. The CDR3 totals 16 residues. Trimming cost V 1 base and J 1 base, with 12 bases left between them. Germline V gene data show CDR1 as SGHTA and CDR2 as FQGNSA. In DNA form, the CDR3 reads TGTGCCAGCAGCTTAGTGGGCAGAGGCCGCACAGATACGCAGTATTTT. This codes for CASSLVGRGRTDTQYF.

V and J are TRBV27 and TRBJ1-4; maybe TRBD1 (5 bases). The germline V gene encodes CDR1 MNHEY and CDR2 SMNVEV (reference sequence). The CDR3 sequence is 15 residues long. V was pared by 6 bases and J by 5 bases, with 16 bases between. CDR3 bases: TGTGCCAGCAGCCGTCAGACAGTACCGAATGAAAAACTGTTTTTT. This sequence encodes CASSRQTVPNEKLFF.

This clonotype ranks as medium-sized. The V gene is TRBV2, the J gene TRBJ2-7, with TRBD1 as a possible D gene (6 bases). Germline V CDR1 and CDR2: SNHLY, FYNNEI. With 5 bases removed from V and 3 bases from J, the gap between germline ends came to 14 bases. This CDR3 has 14 residues. Written as DNA, the CDR3 is TGTGCCAGCAGTCAACAGGGAATCTTCTACGAGCAGTACTTC. It codes for CASSQQGIFYEQYF.

This clonotype is categorized as medium-sized. The chain recombines TRBV2 with TRBJ2-7, with 7 nucleotides matching TRBD1. The CDR3 runs to 14 residues. Germline CDR1 and CDR2: SNHLY and FYNNEI. J lost 2 bases, V lost 4 bases, and 5 bases had no gene match. The CDR3 nucleotides read TGTGCCAGCAGTGTGGGACAGCCAACCTACGAGCAGTACTTC. Protein product: CASSVGQPTYEQYF.

There are a few counts of this clonotype. This may be a read error: a much more frequent sequence differs by one nucleotide. The chain uses TRBV7-7 and TRBJ2-5; 9 bases line up with TRBD2. The CDR3 length is 14 residues. The germline V gene has CDR1 SSHAT and CDR2 FNYEAQ (reference sequence). The CDR3 loop is CASGGPTGQETRYF. CDR3 DNA sequence: TGTGCTAGCGGGGGACCGACAGGTCAAGAGACCCGGTACTTC.